This T cell receptor (beta chain) appears in the sequencing data of a study of blood T cell repertoires in COVID-19. Whole-study context: Nucleic acid was either cDNA or gDNA, and it came from T cells, B-cell-depleted T cells, or PBMCs.

The CDR3 extends over 16 amino acids. V shed 0 bases and J 6 bases; nucleotides not matched to a gene: 4. Germline values: CDR1 SGHNT, CDR2 YYREEE (reference sequence). Recruited during active infection, patients (from Seattle) were subsequently followed longitudinally. The protocol was immunoSEQ multiplex PCR, while the TCRdb copy is restricted to in-frame clones and leaves out a portion. This table has 200,000 to 300,000 clones, 70% to 90% appearing once. Sequencing was done on a sample of peripheral blood. This TCR was sampled from a woman aged 55-69 years with COVID-19, enrolled during active disease. V usage is TRBV5-4 and J usage is TRBJ1-6, with TRBD1 matching 9 bases. DNA for the CDR3: TGTGCCAGCAGCTTGGTACAGGGGGCGGGTAATTCACCCCTCCACTTT. Its translation is CASSLVQGAGNSPLHF.